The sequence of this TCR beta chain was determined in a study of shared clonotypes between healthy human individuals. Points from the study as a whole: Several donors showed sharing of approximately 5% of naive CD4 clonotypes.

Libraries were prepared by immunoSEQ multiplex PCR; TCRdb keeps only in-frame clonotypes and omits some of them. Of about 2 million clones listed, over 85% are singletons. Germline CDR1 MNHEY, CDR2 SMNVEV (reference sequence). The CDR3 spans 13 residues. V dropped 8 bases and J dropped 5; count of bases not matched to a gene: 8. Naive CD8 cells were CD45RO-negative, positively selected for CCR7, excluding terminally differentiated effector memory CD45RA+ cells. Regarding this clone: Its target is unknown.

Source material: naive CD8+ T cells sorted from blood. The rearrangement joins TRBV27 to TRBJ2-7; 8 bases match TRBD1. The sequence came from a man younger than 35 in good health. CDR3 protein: CASGVRGHDEQYF. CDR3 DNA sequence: TGTGCCAGCGGGGTCAGGGGGCACGACGAGCAGTACTTC.